This paragraph reports one TCR beta chain. This entry comes from a study of T cells in Graves' hyperthyroidism and ophthalmopathy. Background on the study: At the time of initial diagnosis and before any treatment, peripheral blood was collected.

A patient was excluded if there was uncontrolled infection, other autoimmune disease, pregnancy or lactation. RNA transcripts served as the template for amplifying TCR beta CDR3 regions. Researchers ran a first-round RT-PCR on the TCR CDR3 using the HTBI primer set. One entry per CDR3 protein, called by TCRdb with MiXCR from the multiplex PCR reads. The repertoire holds about 580,000 distinct CDR3 sequences, with 11% to 15% as singletons. V shed 5 bases, J shed 9 bases, and the junction held 11 bases outside the gene matches. This CDR3 region has 16 residues. Germline assignment: CDR1 SGHVS and CDR2 FQNEAQ.

Sequencing input: blood. The chain carries TRBV7-8 and TRBJ2-3, with 13 bases aligning to TRBD2. The TCR originated in a woman aged 25 to 45 with Graves' hyperthyroidism that later progressed to Graves' ophthalmopathy. This chain's CDR3 is CASSTYLLAGGQTQYF. In DNA, the CDR3 is TGTGCCAGCAGCACCTACTTACTAGCGGGGGGGCAAACGCAGTATTTT.